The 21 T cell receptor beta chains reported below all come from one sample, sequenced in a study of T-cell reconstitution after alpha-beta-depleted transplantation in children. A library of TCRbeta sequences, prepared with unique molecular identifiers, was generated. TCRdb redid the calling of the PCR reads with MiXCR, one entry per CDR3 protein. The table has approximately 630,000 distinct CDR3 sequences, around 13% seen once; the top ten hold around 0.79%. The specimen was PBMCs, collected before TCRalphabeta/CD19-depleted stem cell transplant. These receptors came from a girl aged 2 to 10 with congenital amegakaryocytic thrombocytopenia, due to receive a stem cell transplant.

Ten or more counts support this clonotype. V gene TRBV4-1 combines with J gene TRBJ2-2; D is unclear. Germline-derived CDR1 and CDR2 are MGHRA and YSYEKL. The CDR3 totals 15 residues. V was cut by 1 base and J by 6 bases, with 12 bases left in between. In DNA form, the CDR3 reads TGCGCCAGCAGCCAAGCAGCCGTCAAGTCCGGGGAGCTGTTTTTT. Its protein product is CASSQAAVKSGELFF.

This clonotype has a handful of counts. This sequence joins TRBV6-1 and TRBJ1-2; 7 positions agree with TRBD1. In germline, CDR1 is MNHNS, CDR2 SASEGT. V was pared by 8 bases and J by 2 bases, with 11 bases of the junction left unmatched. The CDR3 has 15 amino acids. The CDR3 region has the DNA TGTGCCAGCGGCCACGTCCAACAGGGGAACTATGGCTACACCTTC. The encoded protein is CASGHVQQGNYGYTF.

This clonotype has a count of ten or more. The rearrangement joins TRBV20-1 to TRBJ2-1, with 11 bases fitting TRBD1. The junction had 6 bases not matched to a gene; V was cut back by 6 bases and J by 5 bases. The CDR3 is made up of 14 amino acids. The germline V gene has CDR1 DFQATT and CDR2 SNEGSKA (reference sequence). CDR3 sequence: CSARGQGGNNEQFF. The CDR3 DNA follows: TGCAGTGCACGGGGACAGGGGGGAAACAATGAGCAGTTCTTC.

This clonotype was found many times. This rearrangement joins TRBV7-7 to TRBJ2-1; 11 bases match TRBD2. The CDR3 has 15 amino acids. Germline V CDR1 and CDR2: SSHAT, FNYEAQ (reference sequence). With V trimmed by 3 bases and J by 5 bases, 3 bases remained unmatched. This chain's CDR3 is CASSLTSGTDNEQFF. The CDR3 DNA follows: TGTGCCAGCAGCTTGACTAGCGGGACTGACAATGAGCAGTTCTTC. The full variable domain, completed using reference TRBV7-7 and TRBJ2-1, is GAGVSQSPRYKVTKRGQDVTLRCDPISSHATLYWYQQALGQGPEFLTYFNYEAQPDKSGLPSDRFSAERPEGSISTLTIQRTEQRDSAMYRCASSLTSGTDNEQFFGPGTRLTVL.

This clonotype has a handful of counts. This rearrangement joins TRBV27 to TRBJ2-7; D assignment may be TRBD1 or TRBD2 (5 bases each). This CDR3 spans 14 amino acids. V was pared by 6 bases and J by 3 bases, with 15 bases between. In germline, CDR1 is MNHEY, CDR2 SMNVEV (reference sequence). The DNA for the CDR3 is TGTGCCAGCAGCTCCTTTCAGGGAGTCTACGAGCAGTACTTC. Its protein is CASSSFQGVYEQYF.

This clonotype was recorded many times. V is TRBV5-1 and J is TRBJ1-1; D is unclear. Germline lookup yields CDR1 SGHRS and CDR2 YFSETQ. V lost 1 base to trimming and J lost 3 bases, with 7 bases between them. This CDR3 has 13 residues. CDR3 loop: CASSLFRDTEAFF. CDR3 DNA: TGCGCCAGCAGCTTGTTCAGAGACACTGAAGCTTTCTTT.

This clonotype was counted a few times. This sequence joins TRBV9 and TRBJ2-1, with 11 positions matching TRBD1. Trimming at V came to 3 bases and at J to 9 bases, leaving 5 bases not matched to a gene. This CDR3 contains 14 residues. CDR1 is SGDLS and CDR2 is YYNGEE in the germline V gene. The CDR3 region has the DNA TGTGCCAGCAGCGCCGGGACAGGGGGTCTTGAGCAGTTCTTC. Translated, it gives CASSAGTGGLEQFF.

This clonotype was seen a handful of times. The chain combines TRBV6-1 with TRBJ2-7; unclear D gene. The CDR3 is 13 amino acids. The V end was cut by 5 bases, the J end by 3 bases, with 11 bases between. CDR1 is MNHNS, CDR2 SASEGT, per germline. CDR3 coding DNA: TGTGCCAGCAGTCCAAACGGCCGCTACGAGCAGTACTTC. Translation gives CASSPNGRYEQYF.

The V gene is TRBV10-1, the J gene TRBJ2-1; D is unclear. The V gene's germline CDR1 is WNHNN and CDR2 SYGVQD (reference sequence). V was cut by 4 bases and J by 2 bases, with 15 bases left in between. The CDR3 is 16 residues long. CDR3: CASSGTPEGTYNEQFF. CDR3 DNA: TGCGCCAGCAGTGGAACGCCGGAAGGGACCTACAATGAGCAGTTCTTC.

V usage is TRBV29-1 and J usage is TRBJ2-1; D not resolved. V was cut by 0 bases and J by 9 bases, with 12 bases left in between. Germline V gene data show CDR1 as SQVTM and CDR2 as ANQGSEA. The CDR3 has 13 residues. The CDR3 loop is CSVEEYERSEQFF. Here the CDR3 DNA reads TGCAGCGTTGAAGAATACGAGCGAAGTGAGCAGTTCTTC.

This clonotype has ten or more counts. The CDR3 sequence: CASRSTAPYEQYF. CDR3 DNA sequence: TGTGCCAGCAGGTCAACAGCGCCCTACGAGCAGTACTTC. This rearrangement joins TRBV12-3 or TRBV12-4 to TRBJ2-7; D is ambiguous. Trimming stripped 6 bases from V and 2 bases from J, with 11 bases between. This CDR3 has 13 residues.

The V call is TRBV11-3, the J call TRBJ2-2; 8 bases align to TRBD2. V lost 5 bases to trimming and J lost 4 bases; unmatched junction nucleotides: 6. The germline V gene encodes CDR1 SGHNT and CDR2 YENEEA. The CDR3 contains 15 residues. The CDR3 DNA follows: TGTGCCAGCAGCCGAGCGGGAGTGAGCACCGGGGAGCTGTTTTTT. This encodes CASSRAGVSTGELFF.

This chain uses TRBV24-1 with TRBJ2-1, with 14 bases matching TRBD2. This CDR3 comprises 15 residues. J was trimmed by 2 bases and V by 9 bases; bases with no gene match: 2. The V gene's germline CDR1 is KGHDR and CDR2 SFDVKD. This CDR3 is CATGTSGSAYNEQFF. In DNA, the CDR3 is TGTGCCACCGGGACTAGCGGGAGTGCCTACAATGAGCAGTTCTTC.

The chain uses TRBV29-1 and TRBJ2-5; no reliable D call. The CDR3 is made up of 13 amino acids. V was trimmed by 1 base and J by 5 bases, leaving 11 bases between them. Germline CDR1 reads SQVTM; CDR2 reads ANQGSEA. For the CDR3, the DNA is TGCAGCGTTGAAGTGTGGCTACGGGAGACCCAGTACTTC. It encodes CSVEVWLRETQYF. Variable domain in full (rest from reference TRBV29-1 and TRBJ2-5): SAVISQKPSRDICQRGTSLTIQCQVDSQVTMMFWYRQQPGQSLTLIATANQGSEATYESGFVIDKFPISRPNLTFSTLTVSNMSPEDSSIYLCSVEVWLRETQYFGPGTRLLVL.

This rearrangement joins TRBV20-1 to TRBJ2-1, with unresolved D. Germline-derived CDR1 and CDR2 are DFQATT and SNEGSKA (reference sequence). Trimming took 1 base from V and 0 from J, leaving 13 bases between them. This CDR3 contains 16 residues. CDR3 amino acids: CSARGIASISYNEQFF. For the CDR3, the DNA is TGCAGTGCTAGAGGAATCGCTTCGATCTCCTACAATGAGCAGTTCTTC.

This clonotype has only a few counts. The CDR3 coding sequence is TGCAGTGCTAGGCCGGGACAGGGGGCCGGCACTGAAGCTTTCTTT. Its translation is CSARPGQGAGTEAFF. This sequence joins TRBV20-1 and TRBJ1-1, with 12 bases that match TRBD1. V lost 3 bases and J lost 4; bases outside the gene matches: 6. The CDR3 covers 15 residues. Germline CDR1 is DFQATT and CDR2 is SNEGSKA (reference sequence).

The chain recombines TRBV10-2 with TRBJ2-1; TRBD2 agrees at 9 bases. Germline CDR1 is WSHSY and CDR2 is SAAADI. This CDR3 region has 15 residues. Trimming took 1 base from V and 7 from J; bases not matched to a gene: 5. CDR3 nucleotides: TGCGCCAGCAGTGAGTTTAGTGCGGGGGGGAATGAGCAGTTCTTC. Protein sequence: CASSEFSAGGNEQFF.

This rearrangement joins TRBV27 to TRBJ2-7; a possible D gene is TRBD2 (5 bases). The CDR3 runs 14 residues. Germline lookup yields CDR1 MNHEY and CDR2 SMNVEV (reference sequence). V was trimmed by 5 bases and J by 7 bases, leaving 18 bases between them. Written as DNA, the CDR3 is TGTGCCAGCAGTCCCCCCTCTAGAGCGGAAGAGCAGTACTTC. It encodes CASSPPSRAEEQYF.

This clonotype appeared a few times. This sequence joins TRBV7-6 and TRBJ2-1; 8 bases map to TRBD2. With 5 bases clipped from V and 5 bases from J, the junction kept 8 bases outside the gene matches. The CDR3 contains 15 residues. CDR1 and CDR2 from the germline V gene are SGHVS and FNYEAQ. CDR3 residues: CASSPFSGGHNEQFF. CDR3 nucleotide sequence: TGTGCCAGCAGCCCTTTCAGCGGGGGCCACAATGAGCAGTTCTTC. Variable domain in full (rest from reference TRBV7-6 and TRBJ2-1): GAGVSQSPRYKVTKRGQDVALRCDPISGHVSLYWYRQALGQGPEFLTYFNYEAQQDKSGLPNDRFSAERPEGSISTLTIQRTEQRDSAMYRCASSPFSGGHNEQFFGPGTRLTVL.

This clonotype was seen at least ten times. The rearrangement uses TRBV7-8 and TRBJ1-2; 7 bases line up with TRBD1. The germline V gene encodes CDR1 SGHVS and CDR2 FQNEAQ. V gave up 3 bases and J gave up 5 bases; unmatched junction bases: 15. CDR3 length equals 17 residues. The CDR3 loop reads CASSFIRLGQKIYGYTF. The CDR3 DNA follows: TGTGCCAGCAGCTTTATCCGACTGGGACAGAAGATTTATGGCTACACCTTC.

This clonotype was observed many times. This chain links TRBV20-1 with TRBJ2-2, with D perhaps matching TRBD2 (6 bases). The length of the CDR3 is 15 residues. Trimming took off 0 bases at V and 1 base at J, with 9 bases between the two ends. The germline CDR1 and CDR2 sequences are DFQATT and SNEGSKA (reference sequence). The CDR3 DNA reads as TGCAGTGCTAGAGATTTCGGGGGGAACACCGGGGAGCTGTTTTTT. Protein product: CSARDFGGNTGELFF.